The rows below give T cell receptor beta chains drawn from one sample of a study of spatial heterogeneity in lung cancer. TCRdb processed the 5' RACE reads anew with MiXCR; each CDR3 protein has one entry. The sample holds approximately 50,000 distinct CDR3 sequences, less than 9.5% seen once. The source material was PBMCs, sampled at follow-up. Source of these receptors: a female donor with early-stage non-small cell lung cancer. Each CDR3 is given with its conserved first and last residue. A D gene is named only where the DNA matches it firmly. A clone size is listed for some rows: how often the clone was seen (once, few, many), or a class if it is expanded.

v_call: TRBV20-1
j_call: TRBJ1-2
clone_size: many
d_call: TRBD1
cdr3_aa: CSADGQDYGYTF
cdr3_nt: TGCAGTGCTGACGGACAGGACTATGGCTACACCTTC

v_call: TRBV7-2
j_call: TRBJ2-7
clone_size: NA
d_call: NA
cdr3_aa: CASSWTGGLSSYEQYF
cdr3_nt: TGTGCCAGCAGCTGGACCGGGGGCCTTAGCTCCTACGAGCAGTACTTC

v_call: TRBV7-9
j_call: TRBJ1-2
clone_size: many
d_call: NA
cdr3_aa: CASSSPTDGSYGYTF
cdr3_nt: TGTGCCAGCAGCTCTCCTACGGACGGAAGCTATGGCTACACCTTC

v_call: TRBV20-1
j_call: TRBJ2-7
clone_size: NA
d_call: TRBD1
cdr3_aa: CSASYRGNSYEQYF
cdr3_nt: TGCAGTGCTAGTTACAGGGGAAACTCCTACGAGCAGTACTTC

v_call: TRBV28
j_call: TRBJ1-5
clone_size: many
d_call: NA
cdr3_aa: CASSLRFPGNQPQHF
cdr3_nt: TGTGCCAGCAGTTTACGCTTCCCAGGCAATCAGCCCCAGCATTTT

v_call: TRBV2
j_call: TRBJ2-7
clone_size: many
d_call: NA
cdr3_aa: CASSLRQQTYEQYF
cdr3_nt: TGTGCCAGCAGTCTAAGACAGCAAACTTACGAGCAGTACTTC

v_call: TRBV7-8
j_call: TRBJ1-5
clone_size: many
d_call: NA
cdr3_aa: CASSAGGRQPQHF
cdr3_nt: TGTGCCAGCTCGGCGGGGGGGCGGCAGCCCCAGCATTTT

v_call: TRBV24-1
j_call: TRBJ1-2
clone_size: NA
d_call: TRBD1
cdr3_aa: CATSDPGQGADGYTF
cdr3_nt: TGTGCCACCAGTGACCCTGGACAGGGTGCAGATGGCTACACCTTC

v_call: TRBV6-5
j_call: TRBJ2-7
clone_size: many
d_call: TRBD1
cdr3_aa: CASSTGEWHEQYF
cdr3_nt: TGTGCCAGCAGTACAGGGGAATGGCACGAGCAGTACTTC

v_call: TRBV2
j_call: TRBJ2-3
clone_size: many
d_call: TRBD2
cdr3_aa: CASIKRGVPDTQYF
cdr3_nt: TGTGCCAGCATAAAGCGGGGGGTCCCAGATACGCAGTATTTT